This T cell receptor (beta chain) stems from a study of blood T cell repertoires in COVID-19. At the level of the study: T cells, B-cell-depleted T cells, or PBMCs supplied cDNA or gDNA.

This study enrolled people aged roughly 18 to 89 from around 26 US geographic areas. In the original analysis: Amplification from reference gene primers served as the basis for estimated nucleated cell counts. The assay was immunoSEQ multiplex PCR, and TCRdb's table has in-frame clones only and misses some. For V, J and clone size, that table is used; D and trimming come from the DNA. Of under 250,000 clones in the sample, approximately 90% were seen once. The CDR3 covers 15 residues. Germline V CDR1 and CDR2: KGHSH, LQKENI. J was trimmed by 4 bases and V by 3 bases; bases with no gene match: 5. The TCR was taken from a man younger than 40 who had recovered from COVID-19. Specimen: PBMCs or T cells enriched from blood (not recorded which). The J gene is TRBJ1-3, the V gene TRBV18, with TRBD1 identical over 8 bases. The CDR3, as DNA: TGTGCCAGCTCACCCACCGGGACAGGAGGAAACACCATATATTTT. Translating it yields CASSPTGTGGNTIYF.